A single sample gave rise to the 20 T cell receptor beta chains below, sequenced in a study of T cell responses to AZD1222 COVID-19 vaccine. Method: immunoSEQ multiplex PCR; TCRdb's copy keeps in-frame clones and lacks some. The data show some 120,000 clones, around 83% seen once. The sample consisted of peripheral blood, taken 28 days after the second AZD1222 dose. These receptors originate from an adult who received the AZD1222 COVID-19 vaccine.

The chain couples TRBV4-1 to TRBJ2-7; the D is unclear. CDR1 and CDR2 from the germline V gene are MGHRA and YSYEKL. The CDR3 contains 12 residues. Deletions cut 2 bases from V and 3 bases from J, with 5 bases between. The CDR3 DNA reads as TGCGCCAGCAGCCAATTGGGCTACGAGCAGTACTTC. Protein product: CASSQLGYEQYF.

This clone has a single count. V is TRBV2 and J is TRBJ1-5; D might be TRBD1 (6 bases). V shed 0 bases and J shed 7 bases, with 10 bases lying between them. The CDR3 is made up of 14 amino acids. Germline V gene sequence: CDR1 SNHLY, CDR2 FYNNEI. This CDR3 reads CASSEARGSQPQHF. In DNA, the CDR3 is TGTGCCAGCAGTGAAGCCAGGGGTAGCCAGCCCCAGCATTTT.

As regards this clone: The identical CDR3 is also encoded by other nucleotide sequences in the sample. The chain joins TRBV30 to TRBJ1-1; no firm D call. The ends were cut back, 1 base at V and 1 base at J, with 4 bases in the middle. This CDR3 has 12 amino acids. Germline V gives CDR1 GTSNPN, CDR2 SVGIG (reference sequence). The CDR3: CAWSDGNTEAFF. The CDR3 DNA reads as TGTGCCTGGAGTGATGGGAACACTGAAGCTTTCTTT. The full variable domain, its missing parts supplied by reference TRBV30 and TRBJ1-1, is SQTIHQWPATLVQPVGSPLSLECTVEGTSNPNLYWYRQAAGRGLQLLFYSVGIGQISSEVPQNLSASRPQDRQFILSSKKLLLSDSGFYLCAWSDGNTEAFFGQGTRLTVV.

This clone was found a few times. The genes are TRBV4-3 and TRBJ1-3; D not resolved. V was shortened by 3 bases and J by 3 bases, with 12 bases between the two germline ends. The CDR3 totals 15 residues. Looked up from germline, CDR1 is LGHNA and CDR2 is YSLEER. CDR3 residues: CASSHEPHFGNTIYF. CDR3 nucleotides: TGCGCCAGCAGCCACGAACCCCACTTTGGAAACACCATATATTTT.

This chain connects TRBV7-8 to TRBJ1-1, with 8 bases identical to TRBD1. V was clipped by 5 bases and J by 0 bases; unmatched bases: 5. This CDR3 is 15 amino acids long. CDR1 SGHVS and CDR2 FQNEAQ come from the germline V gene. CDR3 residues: CASSTGTGMNTEAFF. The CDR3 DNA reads TGTGCCAGCAGCACAGGGACAGGAATGAACACTGAAGCTTTCTTT.

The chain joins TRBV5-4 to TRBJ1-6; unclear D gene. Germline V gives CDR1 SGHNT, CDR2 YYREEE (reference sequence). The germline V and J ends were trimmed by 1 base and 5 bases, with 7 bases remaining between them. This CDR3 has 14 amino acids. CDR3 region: CASSLPDNNSPLHF. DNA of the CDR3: TGTGCCAGCAGCTTGCCAGACAATAATTCACCCCTCCACTTT.

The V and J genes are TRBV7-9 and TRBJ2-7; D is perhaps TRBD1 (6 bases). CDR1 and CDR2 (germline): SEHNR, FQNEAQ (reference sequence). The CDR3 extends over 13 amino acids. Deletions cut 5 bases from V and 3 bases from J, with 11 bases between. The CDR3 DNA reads TGTGCCAGCAGCCCAAAAGGGGGCTACGAGCAGTACTTC. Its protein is CASSPKGGYEQYF. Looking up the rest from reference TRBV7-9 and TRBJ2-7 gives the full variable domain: DTGVSQNPRHKITKRGQNVTFRCDPISEHNRLYWYRQTLGQGPEFLTYFQNEAQLEKSRLLSDRFSAERPKGSFSTLEIQRTEQGDSAMYLCASSPKGGYEQYFGPGTRLTVT.

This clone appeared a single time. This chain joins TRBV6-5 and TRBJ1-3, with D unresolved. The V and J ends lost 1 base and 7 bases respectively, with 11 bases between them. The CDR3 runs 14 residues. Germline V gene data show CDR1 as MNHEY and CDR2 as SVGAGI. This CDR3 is CASSYLRQENTIYF. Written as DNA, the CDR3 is TGTGCCAGCAGTTACTTGCGGCAAGAGAACACCATATATTTT.

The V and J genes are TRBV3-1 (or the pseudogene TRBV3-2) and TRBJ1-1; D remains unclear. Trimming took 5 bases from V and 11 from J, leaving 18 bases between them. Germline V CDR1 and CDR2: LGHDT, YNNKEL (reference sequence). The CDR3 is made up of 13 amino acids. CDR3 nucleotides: TGTGCCAGCAGCGCCCAAATCGGGGTAACGGCTTTCTTT. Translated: CASSAQIGVTAFF.

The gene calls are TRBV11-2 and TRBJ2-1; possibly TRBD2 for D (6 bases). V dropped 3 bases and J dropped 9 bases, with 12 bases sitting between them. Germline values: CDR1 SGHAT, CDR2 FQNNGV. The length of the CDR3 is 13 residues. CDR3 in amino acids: CASSLDPGSEQFF. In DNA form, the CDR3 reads TGTGCCAGCAGCTTGGACCCCGGGAGTGAGCAGTTCTTC. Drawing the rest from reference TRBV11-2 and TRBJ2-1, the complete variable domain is EAGVAQSPRYKIIEKRQSVAFWCNPISGHATLYWYQQILGQGPKLLIQFQNNGVVDDSQLPKDRFSAERLKGVDSTLKIQPAKLEDSAVYLCASSLDPGSEQFFGPGTRLTVL.

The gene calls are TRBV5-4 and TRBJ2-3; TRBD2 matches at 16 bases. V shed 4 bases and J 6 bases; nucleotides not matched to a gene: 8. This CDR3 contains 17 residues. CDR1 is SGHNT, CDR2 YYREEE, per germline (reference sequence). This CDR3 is CASSAPGLAGGLDTQYF. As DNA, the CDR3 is TGTGCCAGCAGCGCTCCGGGACTAGCGGGGGGGCTTGATACGCAGTATTTT.

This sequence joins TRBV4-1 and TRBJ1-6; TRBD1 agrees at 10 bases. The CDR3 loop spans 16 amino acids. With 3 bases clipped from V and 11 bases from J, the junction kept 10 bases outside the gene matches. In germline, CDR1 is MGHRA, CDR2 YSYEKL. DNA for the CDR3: TGCGCCAGCAGCCACCCGTACCGGGACAGGGGTCCACCCCTCCACTTT. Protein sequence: CASSHPYRDRGPPLHF.

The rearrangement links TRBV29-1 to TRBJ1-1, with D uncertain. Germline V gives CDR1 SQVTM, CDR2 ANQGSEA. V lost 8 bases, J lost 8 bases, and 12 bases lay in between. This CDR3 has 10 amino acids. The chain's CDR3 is CSTSNPEAFF. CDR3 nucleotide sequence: TGCAGCACATCAAATCCGGAAGCTTTCTTT.

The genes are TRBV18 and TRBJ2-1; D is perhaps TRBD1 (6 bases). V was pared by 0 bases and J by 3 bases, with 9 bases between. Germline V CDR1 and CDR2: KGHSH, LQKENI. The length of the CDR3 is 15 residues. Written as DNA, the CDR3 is TGTGCCAGCTCACCACCGCGGACAGTCTACAATGAGCAGTTCTTC. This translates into CASSPPRTVYNEQFF.

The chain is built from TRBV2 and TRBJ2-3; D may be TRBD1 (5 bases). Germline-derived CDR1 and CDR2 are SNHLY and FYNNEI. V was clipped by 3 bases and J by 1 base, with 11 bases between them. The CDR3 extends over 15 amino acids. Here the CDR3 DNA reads TGTGCCAGCAGTGATGTAGGGGTGGGCACAGATACGCAGTATTTT. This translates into CASSDVGVGTDTQYF.

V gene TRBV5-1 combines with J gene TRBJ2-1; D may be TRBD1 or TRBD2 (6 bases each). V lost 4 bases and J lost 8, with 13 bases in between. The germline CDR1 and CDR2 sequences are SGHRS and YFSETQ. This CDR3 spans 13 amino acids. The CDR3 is CASSQNRGDEQFF. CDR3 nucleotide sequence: TGCGCCAGCAGCCAGAATAGGGGGGATGAGCAGTTCTTC.

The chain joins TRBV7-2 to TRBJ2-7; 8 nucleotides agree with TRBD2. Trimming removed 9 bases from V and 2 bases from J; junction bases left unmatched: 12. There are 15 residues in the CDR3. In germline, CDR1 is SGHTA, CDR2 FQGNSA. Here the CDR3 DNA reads TGTGCCAGTTCTGGGGCGGGGGGTCCAACCTACGAGCAGTACTTC. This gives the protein CASSGAGGPTYEQYF.

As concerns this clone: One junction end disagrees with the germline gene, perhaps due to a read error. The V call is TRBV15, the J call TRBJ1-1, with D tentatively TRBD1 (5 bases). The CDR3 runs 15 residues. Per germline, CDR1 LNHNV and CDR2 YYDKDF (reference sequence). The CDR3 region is CATSRASTVSRRSVF. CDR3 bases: TGTGCCACCAGCAGGGCTTCGACAGTCTCTCGGCGGTCGGTCTTT.

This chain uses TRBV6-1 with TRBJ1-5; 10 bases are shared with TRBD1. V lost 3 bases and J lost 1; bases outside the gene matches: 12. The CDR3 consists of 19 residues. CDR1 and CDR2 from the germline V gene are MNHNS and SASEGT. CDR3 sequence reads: CASSEGGGTGEPSNQPQHF. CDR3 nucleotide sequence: TGTGCCAGCAGTGAGGGGGGCGGGACAGGGGAGCCCAGCAATCAGCCCCAGCATTTT.

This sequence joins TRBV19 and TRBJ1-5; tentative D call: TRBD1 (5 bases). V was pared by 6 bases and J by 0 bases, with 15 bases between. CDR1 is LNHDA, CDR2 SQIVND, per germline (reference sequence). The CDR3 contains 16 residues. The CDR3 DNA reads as TGTGCCAGTAGCCTCTACTGGGGCCGTAGCAATCAGCCCCAGCATTTT. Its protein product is CASSLYWGRSNQPQHF.